The following is a T cell receptor beta chain sequence with its context. The target antigen is unknown. A much larger clone differs from this one at a single base, so this may be a read error. This specimen comes from a study of neurological immune-mediated disorders. Study findings and constraints: Expanded clones shared no identical CDR3 amino acid sequences across subjects, which suggested private TCR-beta repertoires in all groups.

5'RACE employing 10-nucleotide random UMIs yielded the cDNA. Sequencing runs each generated in excess of 170 million TCR-beta sequences derived from 15-18 subjects. One entry per CDR3 protein, called by TCRdb with MiXCR from the 5' RACE reads. The sample records 45,000 to 60,000 distinct CDR3 sequences, about an eighth being singletons. Time point here: longitudinal time-point 3. PBMCs numbering 2 million and stored at -80 C yielded the unsorted libraries. Germline-derived CDR1 and CDR2 are SGHTA and FQGNSA. The CDR3 runs 13 residues. The rearrangement uses TRBV7-2 and TRBJ1-1; D is possibly TRBD1 (5 bases). Sequencing was performed on PBMCs. This TCR came from a male donor with HTLV-1-associated myelopathy (HAM/TSP). CDR3 residues: CAISLDSGTEAFF. CDR3 DNA sequence: TGTGCCATCAGCTTAGACAGTGGCACTGAAGCTTTCTTT.